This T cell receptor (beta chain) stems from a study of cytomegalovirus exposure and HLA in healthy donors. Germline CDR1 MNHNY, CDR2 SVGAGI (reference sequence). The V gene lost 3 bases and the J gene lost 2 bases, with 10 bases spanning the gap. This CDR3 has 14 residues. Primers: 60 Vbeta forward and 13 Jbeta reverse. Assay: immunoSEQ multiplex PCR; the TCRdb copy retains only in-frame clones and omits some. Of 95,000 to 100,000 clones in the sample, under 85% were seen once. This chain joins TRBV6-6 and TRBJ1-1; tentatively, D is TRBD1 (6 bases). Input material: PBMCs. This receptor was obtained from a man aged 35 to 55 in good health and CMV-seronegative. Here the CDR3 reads CASSYPGDNTEAFF. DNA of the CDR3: TGTGCCAGCAGTTATCCAGGGGATAACACTGAAGCTTTCTTT.